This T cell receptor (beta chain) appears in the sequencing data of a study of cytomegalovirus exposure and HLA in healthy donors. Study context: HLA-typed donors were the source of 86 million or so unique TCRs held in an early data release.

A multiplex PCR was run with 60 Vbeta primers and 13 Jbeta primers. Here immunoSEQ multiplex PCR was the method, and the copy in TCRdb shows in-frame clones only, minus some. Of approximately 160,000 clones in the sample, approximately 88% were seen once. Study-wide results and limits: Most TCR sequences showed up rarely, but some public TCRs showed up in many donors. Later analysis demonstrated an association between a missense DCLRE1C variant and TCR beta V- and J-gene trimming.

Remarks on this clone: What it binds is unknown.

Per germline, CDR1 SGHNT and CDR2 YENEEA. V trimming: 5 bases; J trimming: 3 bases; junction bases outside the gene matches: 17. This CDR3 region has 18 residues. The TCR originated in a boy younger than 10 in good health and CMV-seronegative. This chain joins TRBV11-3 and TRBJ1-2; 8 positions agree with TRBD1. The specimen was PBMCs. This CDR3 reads CASSARDRPPMWDYGYTF. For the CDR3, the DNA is TGTGCCAGCAGCGCTAGGGACAGGCCTCCTATGTGGGACTATGGCTACACCTTC.